The 30 T cell receptor beta chains reported below all come from one sample, sequenced in a study of blood T cells in healthy people across ages. Using a J-beta primer mix together with a sample-barcoded 5' primer, a second PCR was run for about 6 to 12 cycles. Via MiXCR, TCRdb re-called the 5' RACE reads, giving one row per CDR3 protein. The sample holds about 730,000 distinct CDR3 sequences, approximately 43% seen once. The material sequenced was blood. Receptor source: a woman aged 55-70 years in good health.

As concerns this clonotype: A much larger clonotype is one base distant, so this may be a read error. This chain links TRBV12-3 or TRBV12-4 with TRBJ2-1; D is perhaps TRBD2 (6 bases). This CDR3 has 14 residues. The CDR3 bases are TGTGCCAGCAGTTTAGCGGGGACTGTCAATGAGCAGATCTTC. Translating gives CASSLAGTVNEQIF.

This clonotype was observed many times. The chain combines TRBV4-2 with TRBJ1-5, with 9 bases identical to TRBD1. V gave up 4 bases and J gave up 2 bases; unmatched junction bases: 12. CDR1 is LGHNA, CDR2 YNFKEQ, per germline. This CDR3 comprises 18 residues. As DNA, the CDR3 is TGTGCCAGCAGCCTCAAAATAACAGGGGGCGCGGGCAATCAGCCCCAGCATTTT. Translation gives CASSLKITGGAGNQPQHF.

This clonotype was seen repeatedly, ten times or more. V and J are TRBV18 and TRBJ2-5, with 7 bases aligning to TRBD2. CDR1 and CDR2 from the germline V gene are KGHSH and LQKENI. V lost 2 bases and J lost 4; bases outside the gene matches: 1. This CDR3 has 13 residues. Written as DNA, the CDR3 is TGTGCCAGCTCACCAAGCGGGGCAGAGACCCAGTACTTC. Translated: CASSPSGAETQYF.

The chain is built from TRBV18 and TRBJ2-3, with 7 bases identical to TRBD2. Germline V gene lookup returns CDR1 KGHSH and CDR2 LQKENI. Losses at the gene ends were 3 bases for V and 3 bases for J; bases not matched to a gene: 9. This CDR3 comprises 16 residues. DNA of the CDR3: TGTGCCAGCTCACCGCCCCGACTAGCAGTAACAGATACGCAGTATTTT. Translated: CASSPPRLAVTDTQYF.

This clonotype has a count of ten or more. The chain carries TRBV7-2 and TRBJ2-5; D is ambiguous. With 1 base removed from V and 5 bases from J, the gap between germline ends came to 11 bases. There are 14 residues in the CDR3. The germline gives CDR1 SGHTA, CDR2 FQGNSA. The chain's CDR3 is CASSLGGIRETQYF. The DNA for the CDR3 is TGTGCCAGCAGCTTAGGGGGAATTCGGGAGACCCAGTACTTC.

The chain couples TRBV29-1 to TRBJ1-1, with D tentatively TRBD1 (5 bases). The CDR3 has 14 amino acids. In germline, CDR1 is SQVTM, CDR2 ANQGSEA. Trimming removed 1 base from V and 1 base from J, with 10 bases in between. The CDR3 sequence is CSVEVGTGNTEAFF. The DNA of the CDR3 is TGCAGCGTTGAAGTGGGGACCGGGAACACTGAAGCTTTCTTT.

V and J are TRBV20-1 and TRBJ1-5, with TRBD1 matching over 7 bases. Germline CDR1 DFQATT, CDR2 SNEGSKA (reference sequence). V lost 6 bases to trimming and J lost 9 bases; unmatched junction nucleotides: 20. This CDR3 region has 16 residues. In DNA form, the CDR3 reads TGCAGTGCCGTTATAATCGGGACAGTGACAGAGTGGCCCCAGCATTTT. Protein: CSAVIIGTVTEWPQHF.

This clonotype was counted between two and nine times. The chain is built from TRBV12-3 or TRBV12-4 and TRBJ2-1; 12 positions agree with TRBD2. The CDR3 extends over 15 amino acids. V trimming: 6 bases; J trimming: 3 bases; junction bases outside the gene matches: 3. Here the CDR3 reads CASRMTSGGYNEQFF. The CDR3 coding sequence is TGTGCCAGCAGAATGACTAGCGGGGGCTACAATGAGCAGTTCTTC.

As DNA, the CDR3 is TGTGCCAGCAGTCACCGGGACAATGAGGCTGAAGCTTTCTTT. Protein: CASSHRDNEAEAFF. This chain uses TRBV6-5 with TRBJ1-1; weak D call: TRBD1 (6 bases). CDR1 MNHEY and CDR2 SVGAGI come from the germline V gene. The V and J ends lost 5 bases and 6 bases respectively, with 16 bases between them. The CDR3 is made up of 14 amino acids.

The rearrangement joins TRBV20-1 to TRBJ1-2, with 9 positions matching TRBD1. CDR1 and CDR2 (germline): DFQATT, SNEGSKA (reference sequence). Losses at the gene ends were 5 bases for V and 5 bases for J; bases not matched to a gene: 6. The CDR3 has 13 amino acids. CDR3 nucleotide sequence: TGCAGTGCTGCAATGGGACAGGGATATGGCTACACCTTC. It is translated as CSAAMGQGYGYTF.

This clonotype was seen a few times. The chain joins TRBV5-1 to TRBJ2-1; TRBD2 is a possible D gene (6 bases). CDR1 and CDR2 (germline): SGHRS, YFSETQ. This CDR3 has 15 residues. Between the trimmed V and J ends, which lost 0 bases and 5 bases, there was a span of 12 bases. Written as DNA, the CDR3 is TGCGCCAGCAGCTTGGCGCCGGGAGTGGACAATGAGCAGTTCTTC. This sequence encodes CASSLAPGVDNEQFF. Based on the CDR3 plus reference TRBV5-1 and TRBJ2-1, the full variable domain is KAGVTQTPRYLIKTRGQQVTLSCSPISGHRSVSWYQQTPGQGLQFLFEYFSETQRNKGNFPGRFSGRQFSNSRSEMNVSTLELGDSALYLCASSLAPGVDNEQFFGPGTRLTVL.

This clonotype came up once. J is TRBJ1-5 and V is TRBV28, with D perhaps TRBD1 (6 bases). Trimming shortened V by 6 bases and J by 6 bases, and 15 bases separated the two germline ends. The CDR3 runs to 14 residues. CDR1 and CDR2 (germline): MDHEN, SYDVKM. The CDR3 region is CASRANRDLQPQHF. CDR3 nucleotide sequence: TGTGCCAGCAGAGCCAACAGGGATCTTCAGCCCCAGCATTTT.

This clonotype has a handful of counts. V and J are TRBV18 and TRBJ2-4, with 13 bases matching TRBD2. This CDR3 comprises 16 residues. The trim removed 2 bases at V and 9 bases at J, leaving 7 bases unmatched. Germline CDR1 and CDR2: KGHSH and LQKENI. Written as DNA, the CDR3 is TGTGCCAGCTCACCAGGGACTAGCGGGACCAACGGCATTCAGTACTTC. Residues: CASSPGTSGTNGIQYF. Based on the CDR3 plus reference TRBV18 and TRBJ2-4, the full variable domain is NAGVMQNPRHLVRRRGQEARLRCSPMKGHSHVYWYRQLPEEGLKFMVYLQKENIIDESGMPKERFSAEFPKEGPSILRIQQVVRGDSAAYFCASSPGTSGTNGIQYFGAGTRLSVL.

Points on this clonotype: Since a much larger clone is just one base distant, this may be a read error. This chain links TRBV9 with TRBJ2-1, with TRBD2 matching 9 bases. CDR1 and CDR2 from the germline V gene are SGDLS and YYNGEE. V shed 0 bases and J 13 bases; nucleotides not matched to a gene: 17. The CDR3 extends over 17 amino acids. The chain's CDR3 is CASSVAREELAGWRQFF. The CDR3 coding sequence is TGTGCCAGCAGCGTAGCCCGTGAGGAGCTAGCGGGATGGCGTCAGTTCTTC.

The chain employs TRBV3-1 and TRBJ2-5; D unresolved. Germline CDR1 LGHDT, CDR2 YNNKEL (reference sequence). V was cut by 0 bases and J by 7 bases, with 9 bases left in between. The CDR3 length is 13 residues. The CDR3 here is CASSQERIATQYF. Written as DNA, the CDR3 is TGTGCCAGCAGCCAAGAAAGGATCGCGACCCAGTACTTC.

This clonotype was seen a few times. The chain employs TRBV3-1 and TRBJ2-7; 7 nucleotides match TRBD1. V was clipped by 1 base and J by 2 bases; unmatched bases: 5. This CDR3 has 15 residues. From germline, CDR1 is LGHDT and CDR2 YNNKEL (reference sequence). Here the CDR3 reads CASSQGQGEAYEQYF. In DNA, the CDR3 is TGTGCCAGCAGCCAAGGGCAGGGGGAAGCCTACGAGCAGTACTTC.

There are a few counts of this clonotype. The chain is built from TRBV3-1 and TRBJ2-3, with 7 bases that match TRBD1. V gave up 3 bases and J gave up 1 base; unmatched junction bases: 4. Germline loops: CDR1 LGHDT, CDR2 YNNKEL (reference sequence). This CDR3 has 15 amino acids. CDR3 in amino acids: CASSQGDRRTDTQYF. The CDR3, as DNA: TGTGCCAGCAGCCAGGGGGACAGACGCACAGATACGCAGTATTTT.

This clonotype was counted a few times. The rearrangement links TRBV4-3 to TRBJ2-6; possibly TRBD2 for D (5 bases). The germline CDR1 and CDR2 sequences are LGHNA and YSLEER. This CDR3 has 15 amino acids. V gave up 2 bases and J gave up 0 bases, with 5 bases separating them. The CDR3 spells CASSQTSSGANVLTF. The CDR3 DNA follows: TGCGCCAGCAGCCAAACTAGCTCTGGGGCCAACGTCCTGACTTTC.

This chain links TRBV6-5 with TRBJ2-7; TRBD2 aligns across 7 bases. Near its end, the DNA agrees better with TRBJ2-5, so the J call may be wrong. The CDR3 runs 13 residues. Per germline, CDR1 MNHEY and CDR2 SVGAGI. The CDR3 sequence: CASSPTSMVTQYF. The CDR3 DNA follows: TGTGCCAGCAGCCCGACTAGCATGGTGACCCAGTACTTC.

The rearrangement links TRBV7-9 to TRBJ2-3, with D maybe TRBD1 (5 bases). CDR1 and CDR2 (germline): SEHNR, FQNEAQ (reference sequence). The CDR3 has 16 residues. Trimming took off 2 bases at V and 1 base at J, with 13 bases between the two ends. The CDR3 bases are TGTGCCAGCAGCTTACCCGAAGGGGTTCGCACAGATACGCAGTATTTT. It encodes CASSLPEGVRTDTQYF.

The genes are TRBV5-1 and TRBJ2-1; TRBD2 matches 11 bases. The V gene end was trimmed by 3 bases and the J gene end by 6 bases; junction bases not matched to a gene: 5. Germline V lookup: CDR1 SGHRS, CDR2 YFSETQ. This CDR3 region has 15 residues. Here the CDR3 reads CASSSTSGEINEQFF. CDR3 DNA sequence: TGCGCCAGCAGCTCGACTAGCGGGGAGATCAATGAGCAGTTCTTC.

There are many counts of this clonotype. The CDR3 reads CSVDDGRGQETQYF. The CDR3 coding sequence is TGCAGCGTTGACGACGGGAGAGGCCAAGAGACCCAGTACTTC. This sequence joins TRBV29-1 and TRBJ2-5, with a weak D call TRBD2 (6 bases). CDR3 length equals 14 residues. Trimming stripped 3 bases from V and 1 base from J, with 12 bases between. The V gene's germline CDR1 is SQVTM and CDR2 ANQGSEA.

This clonotype was seen ten or more times. The chain has TRBV29-1 and TRBJ2-7; D not certain. The CDR3 sequence is 12 residues long. The germline V and J ends were trimmed by 4 bases and 3 bases, with 10 bases remaining between them. The germline V gene has CDR1 SQVTM and CDR2 ANQGSEA. The CDR3 region has the DNA TGCAGCGTTGGCAGTGGGGTCTACGAGCAGTACTTC. Its protein is CSVGSGVYEQYF.

This clonotype was seen a few times. The chain employs TRBV27 and TRBJ2-3; D may match TRBD1 or TRBD2 (5 bases each). The CDR3 length is 14 residues. The V and J ends lost 1 base and 10 bases respectively, with 15 bases between them. The germline V gene encodes CDR1 MNHEY and CDR2 SMNVEV (reference sequence). This chain's CDR3 is CASSLYRRDDAQYF. For the CDR3, the DNA is TGTGCCAGCAGTTTATATCGCCGGGACGATGCGCAGTATTTT.

V gene TRBV5-1 combines with J gene TRBJ2-3, with a possible D match to TRBD2 (5 bases). Trimming stripped 1 base from V and 2 bases from J, with 11 bases between. Germline V gives CDR1 SGHRS, CDR2 YFSETQ. The length of the CDR3 is 15 residues. The CDR3 spells CASSLNGKTTDTQYF. The DNA of the CDR3 is TGCGCCAGCAGCTTGAACGGGAAGACCACAGATACGCAGTATTTT.

The rearrangement uses TRBV11-2 and TRBJ2-4, with D unresolved. The germline V gene encodes CDR1 SGHAT and CDR2 FQNNGV. V was trimmed by 3 bases and J by 13 bases, leaving 10 bases between them. The CDR3 has 11 amino acids. The CDR3 loop is CASSFRREQYF. The CDR3, as DNA: TGTGCCAGCAGCTTCAGGAGAGAGCAGTACTTC.

This clonotype was detected a few times. V is TRBV6-5 and J is TRBJ1-6; D unresolved. Deletions cut 7 bases from V and 7 bases from J, with 14 bases between. The CDR3 is made up of 14 amino acids. Germline loops: CDR1 MNHEY, CDR2 SVGAGI. The chain's CDR3 is CASTGRVGNSPLHF. In DNA, the CDR3 is TGTGCCAGCACCGGGAGGGTAGGCAATTCACCCCTCCACTTT.

This chain links TRBV7-6 with TRBJ2-7, with 8 bases matching TRBD2. The germline V gene encodes CDR1 SGHVS and CDR2 FNYEAQ. V lost 1 base to trimming and J lost 0 bases; unmatched junction nucleotides: 5. This CDR3 comprises 16 residues. Written as DNA, the CDR3 is TGTGCCAGCAGCTTAGGGGTAGCGGGGAGCTCCTACGAGCAGTACTTC. Encoded protein: CASSLGVAGSSYEQYF.

The chain has TRBV2 and TRBJ2-5; 7 nucleotides match TRBD1. Germline loops: CDR1 SNHLY, CDR2 FYNNEI. Trimming removed 6 bases from V and 6 bases from J; junction bases left unmatched: 7. CDR3 length: 13 amino acids. The CDR3 region is CASSQGVEKTQYF. The DNA of the CDR3 is TGTGCCAGCAGCCAGGGGGTAGAAAAGACCCAGTACTTC.

Comment on this clonotype: Mismatch with germline at one junction end may stem from a read error. Here the CDR3 reads CSASVLRGGDYERYF. The CDR3 nucleotides read TGCAGTGCTAGCGTGTTAAGAGGGGGGGACTACGAGCGGTACTTC. The V call is TRBV20-1, the J call TRBJ2-7; D possibly corresponds to TRBD2 (7 bases). The CDR3 spans 15 residues. Germline CDR1 is DFQATT and CDR2 is SNEGSKA (reference sequence).